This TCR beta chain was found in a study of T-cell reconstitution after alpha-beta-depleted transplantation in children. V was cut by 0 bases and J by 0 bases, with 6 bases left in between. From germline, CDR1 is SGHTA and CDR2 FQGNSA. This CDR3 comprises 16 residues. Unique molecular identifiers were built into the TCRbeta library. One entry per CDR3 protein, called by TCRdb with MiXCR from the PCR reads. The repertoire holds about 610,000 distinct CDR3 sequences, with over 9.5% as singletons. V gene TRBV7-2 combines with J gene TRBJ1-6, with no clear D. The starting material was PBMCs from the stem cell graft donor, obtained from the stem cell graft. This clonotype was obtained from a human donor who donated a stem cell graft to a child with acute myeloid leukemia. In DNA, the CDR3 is TGTGCCAGCAGCTTAGCATGGAGCTCCTATAATTCACCCCTCCACTTT. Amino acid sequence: CASSLAWSSYNSPLHF.